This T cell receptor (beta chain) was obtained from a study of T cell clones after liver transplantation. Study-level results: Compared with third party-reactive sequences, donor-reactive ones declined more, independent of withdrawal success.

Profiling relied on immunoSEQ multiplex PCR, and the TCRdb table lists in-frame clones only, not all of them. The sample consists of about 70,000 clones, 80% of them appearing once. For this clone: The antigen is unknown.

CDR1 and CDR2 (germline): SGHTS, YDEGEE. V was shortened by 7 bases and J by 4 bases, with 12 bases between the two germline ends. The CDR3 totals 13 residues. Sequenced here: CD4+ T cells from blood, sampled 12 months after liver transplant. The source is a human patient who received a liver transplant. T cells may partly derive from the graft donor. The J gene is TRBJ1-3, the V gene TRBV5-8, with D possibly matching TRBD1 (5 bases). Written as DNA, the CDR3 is TGTGCCAGCGGGGGGAATTCCGGAAACACCATATATTTT. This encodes CASGGNSGNTIYF.